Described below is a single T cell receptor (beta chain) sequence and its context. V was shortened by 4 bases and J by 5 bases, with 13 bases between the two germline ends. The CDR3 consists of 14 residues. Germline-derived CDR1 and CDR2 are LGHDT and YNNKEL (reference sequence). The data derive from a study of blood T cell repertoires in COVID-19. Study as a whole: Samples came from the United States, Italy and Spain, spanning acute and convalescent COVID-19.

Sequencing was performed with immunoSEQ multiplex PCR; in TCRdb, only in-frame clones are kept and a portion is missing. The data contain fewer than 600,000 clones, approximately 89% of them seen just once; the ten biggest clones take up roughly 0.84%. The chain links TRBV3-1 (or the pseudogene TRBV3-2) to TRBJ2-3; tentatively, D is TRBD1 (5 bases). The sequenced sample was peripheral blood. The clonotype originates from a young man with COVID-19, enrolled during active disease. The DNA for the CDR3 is TGTGCCAGCAGCCTGGGGCGTAAGCGAGATACGCAGTATTTT. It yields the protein CASSLGRKRDTQYF.